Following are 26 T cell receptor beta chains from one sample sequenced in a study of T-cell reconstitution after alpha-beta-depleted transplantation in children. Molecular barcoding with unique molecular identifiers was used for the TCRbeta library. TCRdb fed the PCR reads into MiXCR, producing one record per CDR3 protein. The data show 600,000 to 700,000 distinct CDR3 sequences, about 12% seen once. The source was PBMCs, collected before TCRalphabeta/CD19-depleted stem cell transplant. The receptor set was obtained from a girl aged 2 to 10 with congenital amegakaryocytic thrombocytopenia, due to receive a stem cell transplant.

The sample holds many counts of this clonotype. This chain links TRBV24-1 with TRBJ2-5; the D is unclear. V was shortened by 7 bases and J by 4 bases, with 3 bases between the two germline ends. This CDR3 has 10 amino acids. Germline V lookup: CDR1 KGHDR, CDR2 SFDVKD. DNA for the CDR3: TGTGCCACCAGGAGAGAGACCCAGTACTTC. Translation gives CATRRETQYF.

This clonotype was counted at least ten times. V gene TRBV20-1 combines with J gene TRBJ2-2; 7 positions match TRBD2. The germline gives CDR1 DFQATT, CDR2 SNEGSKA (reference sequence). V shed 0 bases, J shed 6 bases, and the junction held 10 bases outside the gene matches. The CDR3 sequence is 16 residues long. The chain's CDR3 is CSARDSTSSLSGELFF. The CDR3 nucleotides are TGCAGTGCTAGAGATTCGACTAGCTCTCTTTCCGGGGAGCTGTTTTTT.

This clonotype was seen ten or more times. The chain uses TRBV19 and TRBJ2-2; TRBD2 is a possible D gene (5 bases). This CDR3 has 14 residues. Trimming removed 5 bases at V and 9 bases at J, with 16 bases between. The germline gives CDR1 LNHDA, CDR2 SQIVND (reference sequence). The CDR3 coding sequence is TGTGCCAGTAGTCGAACTTTCGGGGATTGGGAGCTGTTTTTT. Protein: CASSRTFGDWELFF.

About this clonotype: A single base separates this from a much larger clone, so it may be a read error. The CDR3 loop is CASSQLAGVYNSPLHF. The CDR3 nucleotides read TGTGCCAGCAGTCAACTGGCAGGGGTCTATAATTCACCCCTCCACTTT. The chain carries TRBV28 and TRBJ1-6, with TRBD1 as a possible D gene (6 bases). Trimming removed 5 bases from V and 3 bases from J, with 14 bases in between. The length of the CDR3 is 16 residues. CDR1 is MDHEN and CDR2 is SYDVKM in the germline V gene.

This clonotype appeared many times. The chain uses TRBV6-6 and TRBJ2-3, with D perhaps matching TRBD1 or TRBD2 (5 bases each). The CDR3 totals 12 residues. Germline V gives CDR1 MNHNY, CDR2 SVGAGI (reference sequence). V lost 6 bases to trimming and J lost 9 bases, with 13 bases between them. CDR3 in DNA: TGTGCCAGCAGCCCCGGGGCTAGCACGCAGTATTTT. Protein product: CASSPGASTQYF.

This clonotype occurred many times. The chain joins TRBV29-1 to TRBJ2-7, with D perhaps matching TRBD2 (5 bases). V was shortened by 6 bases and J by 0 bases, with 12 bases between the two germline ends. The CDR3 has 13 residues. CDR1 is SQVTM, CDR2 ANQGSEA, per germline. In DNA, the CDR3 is TGCAGCGTCCGGGAAATCAGCTCCTACGAGCAGTACTTC. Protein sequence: CSVREISSYEQYF.

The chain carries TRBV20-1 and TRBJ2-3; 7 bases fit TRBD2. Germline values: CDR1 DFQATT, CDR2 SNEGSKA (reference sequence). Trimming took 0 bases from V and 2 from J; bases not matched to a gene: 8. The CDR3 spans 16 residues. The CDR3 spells CSARDTREPLTDTQYF. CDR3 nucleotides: TGCAGTGCTAGAGACACGCGGGAGCCCCTCACAGATACGCAGTATTTT.

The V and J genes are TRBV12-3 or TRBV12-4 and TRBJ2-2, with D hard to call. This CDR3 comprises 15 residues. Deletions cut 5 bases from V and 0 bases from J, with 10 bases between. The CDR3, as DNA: TGTGCCAGCAGTGGTCGAGGTGCGAACACCGGGGAGCTGTTTTTT. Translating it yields CASSGRGANTGELFF.

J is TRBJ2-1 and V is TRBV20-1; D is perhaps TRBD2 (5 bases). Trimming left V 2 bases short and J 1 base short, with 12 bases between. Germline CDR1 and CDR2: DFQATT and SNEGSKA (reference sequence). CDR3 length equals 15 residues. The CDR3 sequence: CSARSSGLSYNEQFF. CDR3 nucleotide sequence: TGCAGTGCTAGATCAAGCGGTTTATCCTACAATGAGCAGTTCTTC.

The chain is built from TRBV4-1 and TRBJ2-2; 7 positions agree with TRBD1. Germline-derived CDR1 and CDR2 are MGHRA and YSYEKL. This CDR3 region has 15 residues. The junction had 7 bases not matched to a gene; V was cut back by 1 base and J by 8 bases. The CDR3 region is CASSQGQTGFGELFF. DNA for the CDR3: TGCGCCAGCAGCCAAGGACAGACAGGGTTTGGGGAGCTGTTTTTT.

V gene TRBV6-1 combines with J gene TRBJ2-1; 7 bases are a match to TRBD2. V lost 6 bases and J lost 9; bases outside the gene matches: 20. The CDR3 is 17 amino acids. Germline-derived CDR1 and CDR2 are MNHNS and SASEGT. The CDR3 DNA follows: TGTGCCAGCAGCCCGCTAGGTTTGGGGGAGGGCCCAGCTGAGCAGTTCTTC. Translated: CASSPLGLGEGPAEQFF.

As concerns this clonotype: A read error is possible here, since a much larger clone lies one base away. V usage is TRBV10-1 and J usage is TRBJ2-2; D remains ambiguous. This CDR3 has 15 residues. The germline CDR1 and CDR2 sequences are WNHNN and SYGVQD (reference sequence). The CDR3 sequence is CASSETVSNTAELFF. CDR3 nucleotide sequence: TGCGCCAGCAGTGAGACGGTGTCCAACACCGCGGAGCTGTTTTTT.

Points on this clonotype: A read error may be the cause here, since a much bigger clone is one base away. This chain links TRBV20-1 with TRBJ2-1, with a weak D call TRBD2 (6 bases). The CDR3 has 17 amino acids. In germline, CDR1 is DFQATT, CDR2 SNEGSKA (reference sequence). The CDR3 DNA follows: TGCTGTGCTAGATATTTCTTTAGCGGAGAGGTTTTCAATGAGCAGTTCTTC. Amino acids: CCARYFFSGEVFNEQFF.

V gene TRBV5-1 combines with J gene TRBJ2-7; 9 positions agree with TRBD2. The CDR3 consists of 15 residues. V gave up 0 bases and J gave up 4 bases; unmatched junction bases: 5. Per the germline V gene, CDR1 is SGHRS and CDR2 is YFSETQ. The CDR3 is CASSLGTSVSYEQYF. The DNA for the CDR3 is TGCGCCAGCAGCTTGGGGACTAGCGTGAGTTACGAGCAGTACTTC.

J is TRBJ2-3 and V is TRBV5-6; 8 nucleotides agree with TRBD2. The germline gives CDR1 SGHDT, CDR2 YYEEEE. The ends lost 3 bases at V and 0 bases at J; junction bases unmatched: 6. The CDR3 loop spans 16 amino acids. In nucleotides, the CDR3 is TGTGCCAGCAGCTCGGCCGGGACTAGAAGCACAGATACGCAGTATTTT. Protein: CASSSAGTRSTDTQYF.

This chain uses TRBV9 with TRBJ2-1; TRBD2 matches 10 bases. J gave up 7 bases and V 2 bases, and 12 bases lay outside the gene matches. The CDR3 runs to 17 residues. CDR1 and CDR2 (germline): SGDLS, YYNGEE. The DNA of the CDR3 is TGTGCCAGCAGCGTCGGAACCCCAGCGGGAGGGCTAAATGAGCAGTTCTTC. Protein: CASSVGTPAGGLNEQFF.

The CDR3, as DNA: TGTGCCAGCAGTGATGGCGGGTCTTACTACGAGCAGTACTTC. This codes for CASSDGGSYYEQYF. The V gene is TRBV2, the J gene TRBJ2-7; D possibly corresponds to TRBD2 (5 bases). Germline CDR1 is SNHLY and CDR2 is FYNNEI. Trimming removed 3 bases at V and 3 bases at J, with 12 bases between. The CDR3 length is 14 residues.

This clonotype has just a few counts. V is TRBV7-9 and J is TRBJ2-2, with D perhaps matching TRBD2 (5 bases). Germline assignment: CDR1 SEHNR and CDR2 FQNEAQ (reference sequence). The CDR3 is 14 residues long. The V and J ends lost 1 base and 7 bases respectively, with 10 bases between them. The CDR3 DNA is TGTGCCAGCAGCTTAGGCGGAGGTGGCGGGGAGCTGTTTTTT. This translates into CASSLGGGGGELFF.

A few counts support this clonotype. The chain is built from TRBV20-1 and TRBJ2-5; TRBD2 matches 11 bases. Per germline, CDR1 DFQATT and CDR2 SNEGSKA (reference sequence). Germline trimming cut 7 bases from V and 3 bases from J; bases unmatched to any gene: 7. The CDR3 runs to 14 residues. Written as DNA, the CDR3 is TGCAGTGTTAGCGGGAGGGCCTTAGAAGAGACCCAGTACTTC. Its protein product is CSVSGRALEETQYF.

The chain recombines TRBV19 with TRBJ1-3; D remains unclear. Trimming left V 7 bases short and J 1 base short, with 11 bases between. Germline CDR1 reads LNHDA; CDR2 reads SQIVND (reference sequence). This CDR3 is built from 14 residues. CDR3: CASTQQISGNTIYF. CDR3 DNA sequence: TGTGCCAGTACCCAACAGATATCTGGAAACACCATATATTTT.

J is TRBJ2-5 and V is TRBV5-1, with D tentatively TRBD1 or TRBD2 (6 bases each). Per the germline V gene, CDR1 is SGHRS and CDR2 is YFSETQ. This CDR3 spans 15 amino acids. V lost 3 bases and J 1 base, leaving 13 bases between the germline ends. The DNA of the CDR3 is TGCGCCAGCAGCTCGCTACAGGGAGGCCAAGAGACCCAGTACTTC. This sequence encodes CASSSLQGGQETQYF.

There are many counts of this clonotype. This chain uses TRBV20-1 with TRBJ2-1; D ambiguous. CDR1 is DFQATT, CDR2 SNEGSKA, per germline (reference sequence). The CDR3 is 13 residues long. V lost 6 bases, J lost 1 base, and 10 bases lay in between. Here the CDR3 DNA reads TGCAGTGCCCCGCGTAGATCCTACAATGAGCAGTTCTTC. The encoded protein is CSAPRRSYNEQFF.

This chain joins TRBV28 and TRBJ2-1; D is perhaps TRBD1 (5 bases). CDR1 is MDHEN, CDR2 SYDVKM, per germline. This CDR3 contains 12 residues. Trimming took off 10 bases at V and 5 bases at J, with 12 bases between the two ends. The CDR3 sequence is CATDLGHNEQFF. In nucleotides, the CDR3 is TGTGCCACTGATCTGGGGCACAATGAGCAGTTCTTC.

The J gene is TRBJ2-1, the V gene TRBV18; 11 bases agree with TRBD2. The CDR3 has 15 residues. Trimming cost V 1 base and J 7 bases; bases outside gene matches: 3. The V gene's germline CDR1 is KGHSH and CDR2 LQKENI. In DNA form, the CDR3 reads TGTGCCAGCTCACCACTTCTAGCGGGAGGTAATGAGCAGTTCTTC. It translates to CASSPLLAGGNEQFF.

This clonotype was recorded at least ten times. CDR3 nucleotides: TGCAGTGCTAGCGAGCTAGCGGGGACAGATACGCAGTATTTT. Its protein product is CSASELAGTDTQYF. The V and J genes are TRBV20-1 and TRBJ2-3; 9 bases are shared with TRBD2. V was clipped by 3 bases and J by 3 bases; unmatched bases: 4. The CDR3 has 14 residues. Germline lookup yields CDR1 DFQATT and CDR2 SNEGSKA (reference sequence).

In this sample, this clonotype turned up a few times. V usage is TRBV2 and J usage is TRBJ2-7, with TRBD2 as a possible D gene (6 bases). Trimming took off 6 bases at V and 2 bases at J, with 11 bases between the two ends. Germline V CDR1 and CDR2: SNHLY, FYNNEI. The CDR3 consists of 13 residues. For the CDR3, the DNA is TGTGCCAGCAGCAAGGACTACCCCTACGAGCAGTACTTC. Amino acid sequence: CASSKDYPYEQYF.